Listed here is a single TCR beta chain. What this receptor recognizes is not known. The record has no base qualities; no much larger clone is one base away. These data are taken from a study of Ad26.COV2.S vaccination and SARS-CoV-2 variants (dated by TCRdb to the early 2020s). Regarding the study in general: Vaccine-arm donors came from COV1001, a multicentre, randomized, double-blind, placebo-controlled phase I-IIa trial of Ad26.COV2.S in healthy adults. Ad26.COV2.S was administered intramuscularly at a dose of 5x10^10 or 1x10^11 viral particles, either as one shot or as two shots given 56 days apart. Sequencing of the TCRbeta repertoire served to evaluate the specificity and breadth of SARS-CoV-2-reactive T cell receptors following Ad26.COV2.S vaccination. A total of around 32 samples were included in the TCR-sequenced set, comprising around 20 Ad26.COV2.S vaccine recipients, 5 placebo recipients and 8 SARS-CoV-2 convalescent individuals. Trial participants were randomized into five groups of five, in which low-dose or high-dose Ad26.COV2.S was given once or twice, or placebo was given on both occasions. Blinding of investigators to trial group allocation was maintained during experiments and outcome assessment. Summary of the overall study and its limitations: Spike-specific TCR breadth was higher in Ad26.COV2.S recipients than in placebo recipients (P = 0.0014). Substantial breadth of spike-specific CD8+ and CD4+ T cell responses was reported after vaccination. Comparing responses between vaccine doses or regimens was not something the study was powered to do. Non-spike TCR breadth was comparable between vaccine and placebo recipients, consistent with the vaccine containing only spike. The authors noted that the TCR breadth and depth analyses may have underestimated total T cell responses.

Taken from the germline V gene, the CDR1 and CDR2 loops are KGHSH and LQKENI. Reading from cysteine to phenylalanine, the CDR3 counts 16 amino acids. The read is trimmed to its CDR3 DNA, 48 bases read in frame from base 1. V lost 0 bases and J lost 1 base; the stretch between them is 12 bases long. TCRbeta CDR3 regions were sequenced with the immunoSEQ Assay. After extraction, genomic DNA underwent amplification by bias-controlled multiplex PCR, followed by high-throughput sequencing. As for the authors' bioinformatics: To quantify the absolute abundance of each unique TCRbeta CDR3 region, sequences were collapsed and filtered. T cell fraction was estimated by normalizing TCRbeta template counts to usable DNA, with usable DNA measured through amplification of reference genes found in all nucleated cells. Repertoire TCRs were annotated as SARS-CoV-2-specific by exact matching of V gene, CDR3 amino acid sequence and J gene to a known reactive TCR set. The reference SARS-CoV-2 TCR set came from MIRA and was filtered for enrichment in COVID-19-positive ImmuneCODE repertoires, removing public or cross-reactive TCRs. Using the MIRA antigens, annotated TCRs were further analysed by specific ORF or by position within an ORF. Breadth was defined as annotated unique rearrangements over total unique productive rearrangements; depth was the summed frequency of those rearrangements. Two-sided Wilcoxon rank-sum tests were used to compare TCR breadth between groups. Sourced from immuneACCESS, this table was stored by TCRdb with only in-frame sequences that have V and J called. A share of the clones is absent; for the studies checked, an unresolved V gene accounts for under half, and the remainder has no known explanation. The DNA gave D and trimming, while V, J and clone size come from that table. The sample contains approximately 250,000 clones, roughly 87% of them found a single time. The top ten clones comprise about 2.7% of the sample.

Reading the label with the study, this specimen's treatment or condition is: over 15 received Ad26.COV2.S at low or high dose, single or two shots; five or six received placebo; per-sample allocation not given. For vaccine and placebo recipients, the sequenced repertoires came from samples collected on day 63 after the first injection. Cohort 1b enrolled roughly 25 adults aged 18-55 years at a single site in Boston, USA, between 29 July and 7 August 2020. Ad26.COV2.S was a replication-incompetent adenovirus type 26 vector that expressed a prefusion-stabilized SARS-CoV-2 spike protein derived from the original Wuhan strain.

This chain is built from TRBV18 and TRBJ2-5; the D gene is perhaps TRBD1, from 7 matching bases. The sequenced sample was peripheral blood, obtained in a trial of Ad26.COV2.S vaccine versus placebo. The sequence came from a person aged 18-65 years who received the Ad26.COV2.S COVID-19 vaccine or a placebo. The DNA sequence reads TGTGCCAGCTCACCACCGCAGGGGGGATCCCAAGAGACCCAGTACTTC. Translated, this gives CASSPPQGGSQETQYF.